This passage covers 18 T cell receptor beta chains from one sample sequenced in a study of T cells in Graves' hyperthyroidism and ophthalmopathy. Amplified regions were TCR beta CDR3 sequences from RNA transcripts. The study used the HTBI primer set for a first-round RT-PCR of the TCR CDR3. TCRdb fed the multiplex PCR reads into MiXCR, producing one record per CDR3 protein. Of fewer than 750,000 distinct CDR3 sequences in the sample, approximately 15% were seen once. Material: blood. The source is a woman in her forties or fifties with Graves' ophthalmopathy.

This clonotype was seen repeatedly, ten times or more. The V call is TRBV28, the J call TRBJ2-7; 7 bases align to TRBD1. With V trimmed by 7 bases and J by 4 bases, 10 bases remained unmatched. CDR3 length equals 14 residues. Germline CDR1 is MDHEN and CDR2 is SYDVKM. The DNA for the CDR3 is TGTGCCAGCACCTTAACAGGGGAAACGTACGAGCAGTACTTC. Encoded protein: CASTLTGETYEQYF.

This clonotype was counted a single time. The chain couples TRBV9 to TRBJ2-3, with 8 positions matching TRBD2. Trimming at V came to 0 bases and at J to 6 bases, leaving 12 bases not matched to a gene. CDR1 SGDLS and CDR2 YYNGEE come from the germline V gene. The CDR3 spans 17 residues. The CDR3 DNA follows: TGTGCCAGCAGCGTAGTACAATCGGGACTAGGGGACGATACGCAGTATTTT. It yields the protein CASSVVQSGLGDDTQYF.

This clonotype was detected ten times or more. V usage is TRBV7-2 and J usage is TRBJ2-7; D uncertain. The CDR3 runs to 14 residues. CDR1 is SGHTA, CDR2 FQGNSA, per germline. Between the trimmed V and J ends, which lost 5 bases and 3 bases, there was a span of 14 bases. The CDR3 sequence: CASSHRAVLYEQYF. CDR3 DNA: TGTGCCAGCAGCCACCGGGCCGTACTCTACGAGCAGTACTTC.

The chain couples TRBV9 to TRBJ1-3; TRBD1 matches 8 bases. After removal of 0 bases from V and 2 bases from J, the junction contained 4 bases not matched to a gene. The CDR3 is 16 residues long. CDR1 SGDLS and CDR2 YYNGEE come from the germline V gene. CDR3 protein: CASSVAGTGTGNTIYF. CDR3 DNA: TGTGCCAGCAGCGTAGCCGGGACAGGCACTGGAAACACCATATATTTT.

This clonotype was observed a handful of times. CDR3 sequence (DNA): TGTGCCAGCAGTGGGTCGGACAGGGTGGTTCAGCCCCAGCATTTT. Translation: CASSGSDRVVQPQHF. The gene calls are TRBV6-2 or TRBV6-3 and TRBJ1-5; 8 positions match TRBD1. The J segment lost 6 bases and the V segment lost 5 bases, leaving 9 bases of the junction unmatched. Germline V CDR1 and CDR2: MNHEY, SVGEGT. This CDR3 is 15 amino acids long.

This clonotype was observed many times. The chain has TRBV5-1 and TRBJ2-5; 13 bases fit TRBD2. The germline V gene has CDR1 SGHRS and CDR2 YFSETQ. The CDR3 loop spans 17 amino acids. Trimming at V came to 4 bases and at J to 4 bases, leaving 10 bases not matched to a gene. CDR3 DNA sequence: TGCGCCAGCAGCCGATCGACTAGCGGGAGGCCGGGAGAGACCCAGTACTTC. It yields the protein CASSRSTSGRPGETQYF.

This clonotype came up many times. The CDR3 loop reads CASRPEGNYGYTF. In DNA, the CDR3 is TGTGCCAGCAGGCCTGAGGGGAACTATGGCTACACCTTC. The chain recombines TRBV7-3 with TRBJ1-2, with a tentative D call TRBD1 (5 bases). The CDR3 length is 13 residues. V was cut by 6 bases and J by 2 bases, with 10 bases left in between. Germline CDR1 reads SGHTA; CDR2 reads FQGTGA.

Details on this clonotype: A much bigger clone sits one base away, suggesting this may be a read error. The rearrangement uses TRBV2 and TRBJ1-2, with D unclear. CDR3 length: 14 residues. Germline V gene lookup returns CDR1 SNHLY and CDR2 FYNNEI. V was shortened by 8 bases and J by 4 bases, with 17 bases between the two germline ends. The CDR3 loop is CASGREQTLYGYTF. CDR3 DNA: TGTGCCAGCGGGCGGGAGCAGACGCTCTATGGCTACACCTTC.

In this sample, this clonotype turned up a few times. J is TRBJ2-7 and V is TRBV28, with D perhaps matching TRBD1 (5 bases). The CDR3 is 14 amino acids. Germline CDR1 is MDHEN and CDR2 is SYDVKM. V shed 6 bases and J shed 3 bases, with 15 bases lying between them. CDR3 amino acids: CASRGAPRYYEQYF. The CDR3 DNA reads as TGTGCCAGCAGAGGGGCTCCCCGTTACTACGAGCAGTACTTC.

Note on this clonotype: A much larger clonotype is one base distant, so this may be a read error. V usage is TRBV28 and J usage is TRBJ2-7; D is unclear. V was cut by 4 bases and J by 3 bases, with 13 bases left in between. Germline V gives CDR1 MDHEN, CDR2 SYDVKM. The CDR3 runs to 14 residues. CDR3 protein: CASSSVGMSYEQYF. The CDR3 bases are TGTGCCAGCAGTTCAGTCGGCATGAGCTACGAGCAGTACTTC.

The sample holds one count of this clonotype. Just one base apart from a much larger clone, this may be a read error. The V gene is TRBV10-3, the J gene TRBJ2-1; no clear D. Germline-derived CDR1 and CDR2 are ENHRY and SYGVKD. The CDR3 is made up of 13 amino acids. The CDR3 DNA sequence: TGTGCCATCAGTGTTTCCGGGCACAATGAGCAGTCCTTC. It translates to CAISVSGHNEQSF.

This clonotype was counted many times. The chain uses TRBV6-1 and TRBJ2-7; D may be TRBD1 (5 bases). The CDR3 contains 14 residues. CDR1 and CDR2 (germline): MNHNS, SASEGT. V was pared by 7 bases and J by 4 bases, with 17 bases between. The CDR3 DNA follows: TGTGCCAGCAATTACCAGACAGATCTTTACGAGCAGTACTTC. Amino acid sequence: CASNYQTDLYEQYF.

This clonotype was counted only a few times. The rearrangement uses TRBV6-1 and TRBJ1-3; D gene unclear. Per the germline V gene, CDR1 is MNHNS and CDR2 is SASEGT. CDR3 size: 16 residues. The CDR3 bases are TGTGCGACGCTCGGGCCGGGGAGCTACTCTGGAAACACCATATATTTT. It yields the protein CATLGPGSYSGNTIYF.

A few counts support this clonotype. This chain joins TRBV6-2 or TRBV6-3 and TRBJ2-1; D unclear. The CDR3 contains 13 residues. Trimming removed 5 bases from V and 6 bases from J, with 11 bases in between. CDR1 is MNHEY, CDR2 SVGEGT, per germline. The CDR3 sequence: CASSQAGLNEQFF. In nucleotides, the CDR3 is TGTGCCAGCAGTCAGGCAGGCCTCAATGAGCAGTTCTTC.

CDR3 amino acids: CASSPTGGIGYTF. The CDR3 DNA follows: TGTGCCAGCTCGCCTACAGGGGGTATTGGCTACACCTTC. This chain joins TRBV18 and TRBJ1-2, with 8 bases matching TRBD1. The CDR3 covers 13 residues. CDR1 KGHSH and CDR2 LQKENI come from the germline V gene. Trimming took 6 bases from V and 7 from J; bases not matched to a gene: 7.

This chain links TRBV20-1 with TRBJ2-1, with 8 bases aligning to TRBD1. Losses at the gene ends were 0 bases for V and 0 bases for J; bases not matched to a gene: 7. The V gene's germline CDR1 is DFQATT and CDR2 SNEGSKA (reference sequence). CDR3 length equals 17 residues. CDR3 in amino acids: CSARDLQGASSYNEQFF. As DNA, the CDR3 is TGCAGTGCTAGAGATCTGCAGGGGGCGAGCTCCTACAATGAGCAGTTCTTC.

Many counts were recorded for this clonotype. The chain employs TRBV3-1 and TRBJ1-4, with D uncertain. Trimming took off 1 base at V and 7 bases at J, with 13 bases between the two ends. The germline gives CDR1 LGHDT, CDR2 YNNKEL (reference sequence). CDR3 size: 15 residues. The CDR3 DNA reads TGTGCCAGCAGCCAAGTCCAGCGCGGAGGTGAAAAACTGTTTTTT. It codes for CASSQVQRGGEKLFF.

This clonotype occurred many times. The rearrangement uses TRBV20-1 and TRBJ1-5; D perhaps matches TRBD1 (5 bases). Germline CDR1 DFQATT, CDR2 SNEGSKA (reference sequence). Trimming cost V 3 bases and J 4 bases, with 16 bases left between them. This CDR3 is 15 amino acids long. DNA for the CDR3: TGCAGTGCTAGTGGGGGACGGCAGAATAATCAGCCCCAGCATTTT. This codes for CSASGGRQNNQPQHF.